This passage covers 32 T cell receptor beta chains from one sample sequenced in a study of patients and donors after allogeneic stem cell transplantation. MiXCR, applied by TCRdb to the RT-PCR reads, yields one record per CDR3 protein. This sample has around 150,000 distinct CDR3 sequences; roughly 30% occur once, and the top ten carry 3.2%. Material for sequencing was blood, either unsorted or a sorted T cell fraction (not recorded which). The source is a human donor who was either an allogeneic HSCT recipient or a stem cell or donor lymphocyte infusion donor (not recorded which). It is not recorded whose cells these are; they may come from a transplant donor.

This clonotype has just a few counts. V usage is TRBV5-5 and J usage is TRBJ1-5; no clear D gene. Looked up from germline, CDR1 is SGHKS and CDR2 is YYEKEE (reference sequence). The CDR3 extends over 14 amino acids. The V and J ends lost 0 bases and 3 bases respectively, with 7 bases between them. The CDR3 is CASSLEGFNQPQHF. The CDR3 nucleotides read TGTGCCAGCAGCTTGGAGGGCTTCAATCAGCCCCAGCATTTT. Based on the CDR3 plus reference TRBV5-5 and TRBJ1-5, the full variable domain is DAGVTQSPTHLIKTRGQQVTLRCSPISGHKSVSWYQQVLGQGPQFIFQYYEKEERGRGNFPDRFSARQFPNYSSELNVNALLLGDSALYLCASSLEGFNQPQHFGDGTRLSIL.

The rearrangement joins TRBV20-1 to TRBJ2-7; TRBD2 might be the D (6 bases). The V end was cut by 0 bases, the J end by 1 base, with 10 bases between. Germline values: CDR1 DFQATT, CDR2 SNEGSKA (reference sequence). This CDR3 contains 14 residues. CDR3 residues: CSARDPGRSYEQYF. CDR3 nucleotides: TGCAGTGCTAGAGATCCGGGGAGGTCCTACGAGCAGTACTTC.

This clonotype came up once. The V call is TRBV6-6, the J call TRBJ2-7, with D tentatively TRBD2 (5 bases). The CDR3 has 14 amino acids. Germline V lookup: CDR1 MNHNY, CDR2 SVGAGI (reference sequence). V lost 0 bases, J lost 3 bases, and 9 bases lay in between. The CDR3 here is CASSYSGSLYEQYF. In DNA form, the CDR3 reads TGTGCCAGCAGTTACTCAGGGAGCCTCTACGAGCAGTACTTC.

V and J are TRBV6-5 and TRBJ1-2, with unresolved D. V was cut by 4 bases and J by 3 bases, with 9 bases left in between. This CDR3 has 13 residues. CDR1 and CDR2 (germline): MNHEY, SVGAGI. As DNA, the CDR3 is TGTGCCAGCAGTTTTGGAGGCTACTATGGCTACACCTTC. This gives the protein CASSFGGYYGYTF.

There are a few counts of this clonotype. The chain combines TRBV12-3 or TRBV12-4 with TRBJ1-2; D might be TRBD1 (6 bases). The CDR3 totals 14 residues. V was cut by 4 bases and J by 3 bases, with 12 bases left in between. CDR3 protein: CASSWGGSYYGYTF. The CDR3 DNA follows: TGTGCCAGCAGTTGGGGGGGCAGCTACTATGGCTACACCTTC.

This CDR3 is CASSYSTGRLYGYTF. CDR3 nucleotide sequence: TGTGCCAGCTCATATTCAACGGGACGTCTCTATGGCTACACCTTC. This chain connects TRBV6-2 or TRBV6-3 to TRBJ1-2; D is possibly TRBD1 (5 bases). V lost 8 bases to trimming and J lost 4 bases, with 20 bases between them. CDR1 and CDR2 (germline): MNHEY, SVGEGT. The CDR3 sequence is 15 residues long.

The chain joins TRBV7-9 to TRBJ2-7, with D perhaps matching TRBD2 (6 bases). The germline V and J ends were trimmed by 3 bases and 7 bases, with 16 bases remaining between them. CDR3 length equals 14 residues. In germline, CDR1 is SEHNR, CDR2 FQNEAQ (reference sequence). For the CDR3, the DNA is TGTGCCAGCAGCTTTAGTGGCGGGGCCGGTGAGCAGTACTTC. Translation: CASSFSGGAGEQYF. Filled out from reference TRBV7-9 and TRBJ2-7, the complete variable domain reads DTGVSQNPRHKITKRGQNVTFRCDPISEHNRLYWYRQTLGQGPEFLTYFQNEAQLEKSRLLSDRFSAERPKGSFSTLEIQRTEQGDSAMYLCASSFSGGAGEQYFGPGTRLTVT.

A few counts support this clonotype. This rearrangement joins TRBV11-2 to TRBJ1-1, with D perhaps TRBD1 (6 bases). CDR1 is SGHAT, CDR2 FQNNGV, per germline. Trimming left V 5 bases short and J 1 base short, with 11 bases between. This CDR3 has 14 amino acids. This chain's CDR3 is CASSIGQKNTEAFF. The DNA for the CDR3 is TGTGCCAGCAGCATAGGACAGAAGAACACTGAAGCTTTCTTT. Using reference TRBV11-2 and TRBJ1-1 for the parts outside the CDR3, the full variable domain is EAGVAQSPRYKIIEKRQSVAFWCNPISGHATLYWYQQILGQGPKLLIQFQNNGVVDDSQLPKDRFSAERLKGVDSTLKIQPAKLEDSAVYLCASSIGQKNTEAFFGQGTRLTVV.

This clonotype was observed a handful of times. CDR3 in DNA: TGCAGTGCTAGCGGCTACAATGAGCAGTTCTTC. It codes for CSASGYNEQFF. The chain is built from TRBV20-1 and TRBJ2-1; D not certain. The V end was cut by 3 bases, the J end by 3 bases, with 3 bases between. CDR1 and CDR2 from the germline V gene are DFQATT and SNEGSKA (reference sequence). This CDR3 has 11 amino acids.

The V and J genes are TRBV6-5 and TRBJ2-7; maybe TRBD1 (6 bases). Per germline, CDR1 MNHEY and CDR2 SVGAGI. The V and J ends lost 0 bases and 4 bases respectively, with 13 bases between them. This CDR3 region has 15 residues. The CDR3 nucleotides read TGTGCCAGCAGTTACTCCGGAAAGGGGGTTTACGAGCAGTACTTC. Residues: CASSYSGKGVYEQYF.

This clonotype has just a few counts. The rearrangement links TRBV25-1 to TRBJ1-2; D gene ambiguous. Germline CDR1 reads MGHDK; CDR2 reads SYGVNS. With 0 bases removed from V and 6 bases from J, the gap between germline ends came to 17 bases. The CDR3 totals 16 residues. CDR3 residues: CASSEYFPTEGDGYTF. CDR3 DNA: TGTGCCAGCAGTGAATATTTCCCCACGGAGGGTGATGGCTACACCTTC.

V is TRBV18 and J is TRBJ2-5, with 7 bases matching TRBD1. CDR1 KGHSH and CDR2 LQKENI come from the germline V gene. CDR3 length equals 14 residues. V was clipped by 3 bases and J by 2 bases; unmatched bases: 3. CDR3 bases: TGTGCCAGCTCACCTCCGGGACAGCAAGAGACCCAGTACTTC. Translating gives CASSPPGQQETQYF. The whole variable domain, filled in from reference TRBV18 and TRBJ2-5, reads NAGVMQNPRHLVRRRGQEARLRCSPMKGHSHVYWYRQLPEEGLKFMVYLQKENIIDESGMPKERFSAEFPKEGPSILRIQQVVRGDSAAYFCASSPPGQQETQYFGPGTRLLVL.

The rearrangement links TRBV7-9 to TRBJ2-7, with D possibly being TRBD1 (6 bases). The CDR3 sequence is 15 residues long. Trimming shortened V by 5 bases and J by 1 base, and 15 bases separated the two germline ends. Germline loops: CDR1 SEHNR, CDR2 FQNEAQ (reference sequence). CDR3 in amino acids: CASSARGRVSYEQYF. The CDR3, as DNA: TGTGCCAGCAGCGCCAGGGGAAGAGTATCCTACGAGCAGTACTTC.

The chain has TRBV7-9 and TRBJ2-7, with D uncertain. Germline V gene sequence: CDR1 SEHNR, CDR2 FQNEAQ (reference sequence). Trimming took off 1 base at V and 2 bases at J, with 3 bases between the two ends. The CDR3 is 12 amino acids. The CDR3 DNA reads TGTGCCAGCAGCTTAGATGCCTACGAGCAGTACTTC. This sequence encodes CASSLDAYEQYF.

The chain has TRBV6-6 and TRBJ1-4; 10 bases match TRBD1. This CDR3 comprises 18 residues. Germline assignment: CDR1 MNHNY and CDR2 SVGAGI (reference sequence). Trimming at V came to 5 bases and at J to 4 bases, leaving 13 bases not matched to a gene. CDR3 DNA: TGTGCCAGCAGTACCTTGGCCGGGACAGGGGATTTTAATGAAAAACTGTTTTTT. Protein sequence: CASSTLAGTGDFNEKLFF.

The rearrangement joins TRBV6-2 or TRBV6-3 to TRBJ2-5; no clear D gene. Germline values: CDR1 MNHEY, CDR2 SVGEGT. The V end was cut by 0 bases, the J end by 0 bases, with 11 bases between. The CDR3 runs 16 residues. The CDR3 protein is CASSYSKSSYQETQYF. The CDR3 nucleotides read TGTGCCAGCAGTTACTCGAAGTCCTCCTACCAAGAGACCCAGTACTTC.

The rearrangement uses TRBV29-1 and TRBJ1-2, with unresolved D. V lost 3 bases to trimming and J lost 1 base, with 6 bases between them. CDR3 size: 12 residues. Per the germline V gene, CDR1 is SQVTM and CDR2 is ANQGSEA. The DNA for the CDR3 is TGCAGCGTTGATAGCCTTAACTATGGCTACACCTTC. Translating it yields CSVDSLNYGYTF.

The chain has TRBV30 and TRBJ2-3; 7 bases line up with TRBD2. Per the germline V gene, CDR1 is GTSNPN and CDR2 is SVGIG (reference sequence). J gave up 7 bases and V 0 bases, and 7 bases lay outside the gene matches. The CDR3 runs to 14 residues. The CDR3 DNA reads as TGTGCCTGGAGTGTTGGGGCTAGCGGAAATACGCAGTATTTT. Residues: CAWSVGASGNTQYF. The variable domain in full, with the rest retrieved from reference TRBV30 and TRBJ2-3, is SQTIHQWPATLVQPVGSPLSLECTVEGTSNPNLYWYRQAAGRGLQLLFYSVGIGQISSEVPQNLSASRPQDRQFILSSKKLLLSDSGFYLCAWSVGASGNTQYFGPGTRLTVL.

V gene TRBV11-2 combines with J gene TRBJ2-5; the match to TRBD2 covers 14 bases. Losses at the gene ends were 1 base for V and 5 bases for J; bases not matched to a gene: 9. Germline assignment: CDR1 SGHAT and CDR2 FQNNGV. CDR3 length: 18 residues. CDR3 residues: CASSLAPGLAGEWETQYF. In DNA, the CDR3 is TGTGCCAGCAGCTTAGCACCGGGACTAGCGGGAGAGTGGGAGACCCAGTACTTC.

In its sample, this clonotype was seen a few times. This chain links TRBV3-1 with TRBJ2-3, with D possibly TRBD2 on 5 matching bases. The germline V and J ends were trimmed by 3 bases and 0 bases, with 10 bases remaining between them. The CDR3 consists of 15 residues. Germline V gene data show CDR1 as LGHDT and CDR2 as YNNKEL (reference sequence). The CDR3 spells CASSQTWESTDTQYF. As DNA, the CDR3 is TGTGCCAGCAGCCAGACGTGGGAGAGCACAGATACGCAGTATTTT.

The chain combines TRBV28 with TRBJ1-5; 11 positions agree with TRBD1. V dropped 6 bases and J dropped 1; count of bases not matched to a gene: 5. Germline lookup yields CDR1 MDHEN and CDR2 SYDVKM. This CDR3 is 16 amino acids long. The CDR3, as DNA: TGTGCCAGCAGCTTAGGGACAGGGGGAAGCAATCAGCCCCAGCATTTT. Protein sequence: CASSLGTGGSNQPQHF.

This clonotype turned up a few times. V usage is TRBV7-9 and J usage is TRBJ1-2; the D is unclear. This CDR3 has 12 amino acids. Germline loops: CDR1 SEHNR, CDR2 FQNEAQ (reference sequence). V lost 1 base, J lost 7 bases, and 7 bases lay in between. The CDR3 loop reads CASSLGPRGYTF. The CDR3 DNA reads as TGTGCCAGCAGCTTAGGGCCACGTGGCTACACCTTC.

The chain has TRBV6-6 and TRBJ2-1, with 7 nucleotides matching TRBD2. The CDR3 extends over 15 amino acids. Germline V gene lookup returns CDR1 MNHNY and CDR2 SVGAGI (reference sequence). V lost 5 bases and J lost 9; bases outside the gene matches: 13. The CDR3 is CASSLTSDGQAEQFF. In DNA, the CDR3 is TGTGCCAGCAGTCTAACTAGCGATGGTCAAGCTGAGCAGTTCTTC.

The gene calls are TRBV7-9 and TRBJ2-5; 7 nucleotides align to TRBD1. Germline CDR1 is SEHNR and CDR2 is FQNEAQ (reference sequence). With V trimmed by 6 bases and J by 2 bases, 3 bases remained unmatched. This CDR3 has 13 amino acids. CDR3 sequence reads: CASRTGVQETQYF. The CDR3 bases are TGTGCCAGCAGAACAGGGGTACAAGAGACCCAGTACTTC. Variable domain in full (rest from reference TRBV7-9 and TRBJ2-5): DTGVSQNPRHKITKRGQNVTFRCDPISEHNRLYWYRQTLGQGPEFLTYFQNEAQLEKSRLLSDRFSAERPKGSFSTLEIQRTEQGDSAMYLCASRTGVQETQYFGPGTRLLVL.

V usage is TRBV28 and J usage is TRBJ1-4; D is unresolved. CDR3 size: 14 residues. Germline V gene lookup returns CDR1 MDHEN and CDR2 SYDVKM. Trimming removed 2 bases from V and 8 bases from J, with 12 bases in between. CDR3 sequence (DNA): TGTGCCAGCAGTTTACGACCCCCGGGCGAAAAACTGTTTTTT. Residues: CASSLRPPGEKLFF.

This clonotype was counted a few times. The chain couples TRBV7-9 to TRBJ1-2; tentative D call: TRBD1 (5 bases). The CDR3 loop spans 12 amino acids. Trimming pared 4 bases from V and 8 bases from J, leaving 11 bases between. Germline CDR1 is SEHNR and CDR2 is FQNEAQ (reference sequence). The CDR3 DNA sequence: TGTGCCAGCAGCTCGGACACTTGGGGCTACACCTTC. Amino acid sequence: CASSSDTWGYTF.

The rearrangement joins TRBV7-9 to TRBJ1-1; 7 positions agree with TRBD1. The ends lost 3 bases at V and 1 base at J; junction bases unmatched: 11. This CDR3 comprises 17 residues. The V gene's germline CDR1 is SEHNR and CDR2 FQNEAQ (reference sequence). CDR3 DNA sequence: TGTGCCAGCAGCTTCCCCTATTCGACAGGGCGGAACACTGAAGCTTTCTTT. This gives the protein CASSFPYSTGRNTEAFF. Variable domain in full (rest from reference TRBV7-9 and TRBJ1-1): DTGVSQNPRHKITKRGQNVTFRCDPISEHNRLYWYRQTLGQGPEFLTYFQNEAQLEKSRLLSDRFSAERPKGSFSTLEIQRTEQGDSAMYLCASSFPYSTGRNTEAFFGQGTRLTVV.

The V gene is TRBV29-1, the J gene TRBJ1-2; no firm D call. Germline V gene sequence: CDR1 SQVTM, CDR2 ANQGSEA. Trimming took off 1 base at V and 2 bases at J, with 2 bases between the two ends. The CDR3 has 11 residues. CDR3 in DNA: TGCAGCGTTGAAGCCAACTATGGCTACACCTTC. The encoded protein is CSVEANYGYTF. Using reference TRBV29-1 and TRBJ1-2 for the parts outside the CDR3, the full variable domain is SAVISQKPSRDICQRGTSLTIQCQVDSQVTMMFWYRQQPGQSLTLIATANQGSEATYESGFVIDKFPISRPNLTFSTLTVSNMSPEDSSIYLCSVEANYGYTFGSGTRLTVV.

This clonotype was counted only a few times. The rearrangement joins TRBV20-1 to TRBJ2-1; D may be TRBD2 (5 bases). Germline CDR1 is DFQATT and CDR2 is SNEGSKA (reference sequence). The germline V and J ends were trimmed by 6 bases and 6 bases, with 21 bases remaining between them. CDR3 size: 15 residues. The CDR3 here is CSAPDFDDEFNEQFF. The CDR3 nucleotides are TGCAGTGCCCCGGACTTCGATGACGAATTCAATGAGCAGTTCTTC.

This clonotype was found a few times. The chain is built from TRBV15 and TRBJ1-6, with TRBD1 as a possible D gene (6 bases). From germline, CDR1 is LNHNV and CDR2 YYDKDF (reference sequence). Trimming removed 0 bases at V and 7 bases at J, with 10 bases between. The CDR3 covers 15 residues. This chain's CDR3 is CATSRDPQGNSPLHF. The CDR3 nucleotides are TGTGCCACCAGCAGAGATCCGCAGGGGAATTCACCCCTCCACTTT.

The V gene is TRBV27, the J gene TRBJ2-5, with TRBD1 identical over 7 bases. The CDR3 loop spans 14 amino acids. V shed 6 bases and J 2 bases; nucleotides not matched to a gene: 6. Per the germline V gene, CDR1 is MNHEY and CDR2 is SMNVEV (reference sequence). CDR3: CASRGTAYQETQYF. The CDR3 DNA reads TGTGCCAGCAGGGGGACAGCCTATCAAGAGACCCAGTACTTC.

This clonotype was recorded a few times. V gene TRBV20-1 combines with J gene TRBJ2-2; the match to TRBD2 covers 13 bases. Germline V gene data show CDR1 as DFQATT and CDR2 as SNEGSKA (reference sequence). The J segment lost 4 bases and the V segment lost 3 bases, leaving 11 bases of the junction unmatched. This CDR3 has 18 amino acids. Here the CDR3 DNA reads TGCAGTGCTAGCTCTACTAGCGGGAGGGCCTCGGGCACCGGGGAGCTGTTTTTT. Translating gives CSASSTSGRASGTGELFF.